The source of this T cell receptor (beta chain) is a study of post-analysis software for immune sequencing data. Study information: In terms of disease course, relapsing-remitting, secondary progressive and progressive-relapsing multiple sclerosis were included. Study observations and caveats: Roughly five TRBV segments appeared more often in patients than in controls, and TRBV5-6, TRBV5-1 and TRBV20-1 were among these.

The table lists this clonotype with many counts. The antigen is unknown. Unique molecular identifiers had been added to the TCR beta cDNA libraries. TCRdb reprocessed the PCR reads with MiXCR, giving one entry per CDR3 protein. The sample contains a few hundred thousand distinct CDR3 sequences, 36% of which appear only once. Germline-derived CDR1 and CDR2 are SGHVS and FNYEAQ. The CDR3 totals 16 residues. The V end lost 2 bases, the J end lost 4 bases, and 17 bases lay between the germline ends. The TCR comes from a girl aged 10-17 years with multiple sclerosis. V is TRBV7-6 and J is TRBJ2-5; weak D call: TRBD2 (7 bases). What was sequenced was blood. CDR3: CASSLLVGGLGETQYF. CDR3 DNA sequence: TGTGCCAGCAGCTTATTGGTCGGGGGGCTGGGAGAGACCCAGTACTTC.